Listed below are T cell receptor beta chains from one sample, sequenced in a study of response to subunit inactivated influenza vaccine. MiXCR was run by TCRdb on the RT-PCR reads, yielding one entry per CDR3 protein. The repertoire has under 200,000 distinct CDR3 sequences, approximately 12% of them found once; the top ten carry over 25%. These data are also associated with another study on T cells expressing NK-cell markers.

Specimen: CD8+ T cells sorted from PBMCs, collected about 11 days after vaccination. Receptor source: a man between 45 and 60 years old who received an inactivated influenza vaccine. Both conserved end residues are part of each CDR3. Fields, in order: D gene, J gene, V gene, clone size, CDR3 DNA, CDR3 protein. The D gene is left open where the match is weak. A row's size may be missing; if present it is once, few, many or a size class.

D gene: NA; J gene: TRBJ2-1; V gene: TRBV9; clone size: NA; CDR3 DNA: TGTGCCAGCAGCGATGCAGGGAAATTAAACAATGAGCAGTTCTTC; CDR3 protein: CASSDAGKLNNEQFF
D gene: NA; J gene: TRBJ2-7; V gene: TRBV25-1; clone size: many; CDR3 DNA: TGTGCCAGCAGTGAATGGACGGACTCCTACGAGCAGTACTTC; CDR3 protein: CASSEWTDSYEQYF
D gene: NA; J gene: TRBJ2-1; V gene: TRBV6-5; clone size: few; CDR3 DNA: TGTGCCAGCAGTTATGGGGTAGAGCAGTTCTTC; CDR3 protein: CASSYGVEQFF
D gene: NA; J gene: TRBJ1-5; V gene: TRBV20-1; clone size: few; CDR3 DNA: TGCAGTGCTACCGAGGGGAGCAATCAGCCCCAGCATTTT; CDR3 protein: CSATEGSNQPQHF
D gene: NA; J gene: TRBJ2-7; V gene: TRBV4-3; clone size: few; CDR3 DNA: TGCGCCAGCAGCCAAACCCGACAGGTTCGCTACGAGCAGTACTTC; CDR3 protein: CASSQTRQVRYEQYF
D gene: NA; J gene: TRBJ2-3; V gene: TRBV6-1; clone size: NA; CDR3 DNA: TGTGCCAGCAGTGACGGCCACTTAGGATTTAGCACAGATACGCAGTATTTT; CDR3 protein: CASSDGHLGFSTDTQYF
D gene: TRBD1; J gene: TRBJ2-7; V gene: TRBV12-3/TRBV12-4; clone size: many; CDR3 DNA: TGTGCCAGCAGCCGCCGGGACAGGGGCTCCTACGAGCAGTACTTC; CDR3 protein: CASSRRDRGSYEQYF
D gene: NA; J gene: TRBJ2-3; V gene: TRBV5-5; clone size: NA; CDR3 DNA: TGTGCCAGCAGCTTGCGGGGCGGCACAGATACGCAGTATTTT; CDR3 protein: CASSLRGGTDTQYF
D gene: NA; J gene: TRBJ1-2; V gene: TRBV5-1; clone size: few; CDR3 DNA: TGCGCCAGCAGCTTCCAGGGGCTGGACTATGGCTACACCTTC; CDR3 protein: CASSFQGLDYGYTF
D gene: NA; J gene: TRBJ2-1; V gene: TRBV7-2; clone size: NA; CDR3 DNA: TGTGCCAGCAGCTTAGAAGGGACTTTCTACAATGAGCAGTTCTTC; CDR3 protein: CASSLEGTFYNEQFF
D gene: NA; J gene: TRBJ1-2; V gene: TRBV27; clone size: few; CDR3 DNA: TGTGCCAGCAGTTCCGGGACGCCCCTTATCAATGGCTACACCTTC; CDR3 protein: CASSSGTPLINGYTF
D gene: NA; J gene: TRBJ2-6; V gene: TRBV5-1; clone size: few; CDR3 DNA: TGCGCCAGCAGCTTGTGGCAGTCCGGGAAGGCCAACGTCCTGACTTTC; CDR3 protein: CASSLWQSGKANVLTF
D gene: NA; J gene: TRBJ2-1; V gene: TRBV15; clone size: few; CDR3 DNA: TGTGCCACCAGCAGTGTACAGGTGGCCCGTGGGGAGCAGTTCTTC; CDR3 protein: CATSSVQVARGEQFF
D gene: TRBD2; J gene: TRBJ2-1; V gene: TRBV2; clone size: many; CDR3 DNA: TGTGCCAGCACCCCGCTATTGGCGGGAGGGCCGACCTCCTACAATGAGCAGTTCTTC; CDR3 protein: CASTPLLAGGPTSYNEQFF
D gene: TRBD2; J gene: TRBJ2-5; V gene: TRBV5-1; clone size: many; CDR3 DNA: TGCGCCAGCAGCTTGAGGCTAGCGGAAGAGACCCAGTACTTC; CDR3 protein: CASSLRLAEETQYF
D gene: TRBD2; J gene: TRBJ2-7; V gene: TRBV6-1; clone size: NA; CDR3 DNA: TGTGCCAGCAGCCTGGGACTATCTTCCTACGAGCAGTACTTC; CDR3 protein: CASSLGLSSYEQYF
D gene: NA; J gene: TRBJ2-1; V gene: TRBV9; clone size: NA; CDR3 DNA: TGTGCCAGCAGCGTTGTCGGCGGGGACAATGAGCAGTTCTTC; CDR3 protein: CASSVVGGDNEQFF
D gene: NA; J gene: TRBJ1-1; V gene: TRBV28; clone size: few; CDR3 DNA: TGTGCCAGCAGACTTCACAGCATAAACACTGAAGCTTTCTTT; CDR3 protein: CASRLHSINTEAFF
D gene: TRBD2; J gene: TRBJ2-6; V gene: TRBV25-1; clone size: NA; CDR3 DNA: TGTGCCAGCAGTCCCGAGCGGGGGTTCTTCTCTGGGGCCAACGTCCTGACTTTC; CDR3 protein: CASSPERGFFSGANVLTF
D gene: NA; J gene: TRBJ2-3; V gene: TRBV13; clone size: NA; CDR3 DNA: TGTGCCAGCAGCTTCCCAACGAATACGCAGTATTTT; CDR3 protein: CASSFPTNTQYF
D gene: TRBD2; J gene: TRBJ2-1; V gene: TRBV7-2; clone size: NA; CDR3 DNA: TGTGCCAGCAGCTTAGCGGGGGGGATTCGAAATCCTTACAATGAGCAGTTCTTC; CDR3 protein: CASSLAGGIRNPYNEQFF
D gene: TRBD2; J gene: TRBJ2-7; V gene: TRBV20-1; clone size: many; CDR3 DNA: TGCAGTGCTAGACGGACTAGCGGCTACGAGCAGTACTTC; CDR3 protein: CSARRTSGYEQYF
D gene: NA; J gene: TRBJ1-1; V gene: TRBV28; clone size: many; CDR3 DNA: TGTGCCAGCAGTTTAGGACGAGGGACTGAAGCTTTCTTT; CDR3 protein: CASSLGRGTEAFF
D gene: TRBD2; J gene: TRBJ2-7; V gene: TRBV28; clone size: few; CDR3 DNA: TGTGCCAGCAGAGAGGGACTAGCGGTCTCCTACGAGCAGTACTTC; CDR3 protein: CASREGLAVSYEQYF
D gene: TRBD1; J gene: TRBJ2-7; V gene: TRBV27; clone size: NA; CDR3 DNA: TGTGCCAGCAGTTTCATAGGGCAGGGGGATATCTACGAGCAGTACTTC; CDR3 protein: CASSFIGQGDIYEQYF
D gene: TRBD1; J gene: TRBJ1-4; V gene: TRBV6-1; clone size: many; CDR3 DNA: TGTGCCAGCAGTGTAGAACAGGGGACGGGAGTTGAAAAACTGTTTTTT; CDR3 protein: CASSVEQGTGVEKLFF
D gene: TRBD2; J gene: TRBJ2-7; V gene: TRBV29-1; clone size: few; CDR3 DNA: TGCAGCGTTGTTCTCCAGCGGGAAGGGTACGAGCAGTACTTC; CDR3 protein: CSVVLQREGYEQYF
D gene: TRBD1; J gene: TRBJ1-1; V gene: TRBV27; clone size: many; CDR3 DNA: TGTGCCACCTCGACAGGGAGTCAAACTGAAGCTTTCTTT; CDR3 protein: CATSTGSQTEAFF
D gene: NA; J gene: TRBJ2-1; V gene: TRBV2; clone size: few; CDR3 DNA: TGTGCCAGCAAAGTCGGGCAGGGATTGTTCAATGAGCAGTTCTTC; CDR3 protein: CASKVGQGLFNEQFF
D gene: NA; J gene: TRBJ2-7; V gene: TRBV29-1; clone size: many; CDR3 DNA: TGCAGCGTTGAAGATGAGGGCGGTGGGTACCACGAGCAGTACTTC; CDR3 protein: CSVEDEGGGYHEQYF
D gene: TRBD2; J gene: TRBJ2-3; V gene: TRBV11-1; clone size: few; CDR3 DNA: TGTGCCAGCAGCTTACCGGGGACTAGCGAAAACACAGATACGCAGTATTTT; CDR3 protein: CASSLPGTSENTDTQYF
D gene: NA; J gene: TRBJ2-1; V gene: TRBV4-1; clone size: few; CDR3 DNA: TGCGCCAGCAGCCGAGTGATAAGCAATGAGCAGTTCTTC; CDR3 protein: CASSRVISNEQFF
D gene: TRBD1; J gene: TRBJ1-1; V gene: TRBV10-3; clone size: few; CDR3 DNA: TGTGCCATCAAGGACAGGGTAACCACTGAAGCTTTCTTT; CDR3 protein: CAIKDRVTTEAFF
D gene: TRBD2; J gene: TRBJ2-7; V gene: TRBV25-1; clone size: few; CDR3 DNA: TGTGCCAGCAGTGAATATTTAGCGGGAGGGGACGAGCAGTACTTC; CDR3 protein: CASSEYLAGGDEQYF
D gene: TRBD2; J gene: TRBJ2-3; V gene: TRBV7-2; clone size: many; CDR3 DNA: TGTGCCAGCAGCTTTTCTAGCGGGGGCACAGATACGCAGTATTTT; CDR3 protein: CASSFSSGGTDTQYF